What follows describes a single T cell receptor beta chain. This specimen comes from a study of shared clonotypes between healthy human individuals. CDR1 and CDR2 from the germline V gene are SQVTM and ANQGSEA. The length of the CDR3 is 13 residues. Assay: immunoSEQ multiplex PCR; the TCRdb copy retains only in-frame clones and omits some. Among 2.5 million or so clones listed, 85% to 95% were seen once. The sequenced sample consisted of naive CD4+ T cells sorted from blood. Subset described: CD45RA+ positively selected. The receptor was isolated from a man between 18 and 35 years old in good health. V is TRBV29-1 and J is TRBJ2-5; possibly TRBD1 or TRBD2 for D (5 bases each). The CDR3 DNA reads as TGCAGTGCCCCAGGGACCGTAGGGGAGACCCAGTACTTC. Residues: CSAPGTVGETQYF. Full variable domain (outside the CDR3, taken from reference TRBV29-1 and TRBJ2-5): SAVISQKPSRDICQRGTSLTIQCQVDSQVTMMFWYRQQPGQSLTLIATANQGSEATYESGFVIDKFPISRPNLTFSTLTVSNMSPEDSSIYLCSAPGTVGETQYFGPGTRLLVL.